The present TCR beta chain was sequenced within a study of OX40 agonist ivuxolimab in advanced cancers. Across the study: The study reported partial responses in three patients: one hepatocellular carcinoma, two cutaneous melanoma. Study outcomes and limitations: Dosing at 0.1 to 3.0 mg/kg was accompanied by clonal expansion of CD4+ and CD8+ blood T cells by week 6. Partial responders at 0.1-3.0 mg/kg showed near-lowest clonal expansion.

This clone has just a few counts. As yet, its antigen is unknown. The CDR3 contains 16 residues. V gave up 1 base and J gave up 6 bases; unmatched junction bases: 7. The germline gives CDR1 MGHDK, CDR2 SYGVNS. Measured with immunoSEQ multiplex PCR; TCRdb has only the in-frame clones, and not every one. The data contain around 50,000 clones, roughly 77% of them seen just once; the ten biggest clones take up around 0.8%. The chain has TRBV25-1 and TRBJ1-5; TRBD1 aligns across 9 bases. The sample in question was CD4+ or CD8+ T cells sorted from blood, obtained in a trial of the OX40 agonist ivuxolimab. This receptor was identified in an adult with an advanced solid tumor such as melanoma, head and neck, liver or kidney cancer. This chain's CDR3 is CASSESGTGLFQPQHF. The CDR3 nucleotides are TGTGCCAGCAGTGAATCGGGGACAGGGCTTTTTCAGCCCCAGCATTTT.